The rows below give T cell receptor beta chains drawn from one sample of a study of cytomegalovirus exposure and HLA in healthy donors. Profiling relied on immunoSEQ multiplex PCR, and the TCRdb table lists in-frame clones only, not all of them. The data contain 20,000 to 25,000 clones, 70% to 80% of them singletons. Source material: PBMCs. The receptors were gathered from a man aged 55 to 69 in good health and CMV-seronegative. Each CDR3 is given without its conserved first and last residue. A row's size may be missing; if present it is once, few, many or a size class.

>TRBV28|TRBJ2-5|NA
ASSLGGVEKETQY
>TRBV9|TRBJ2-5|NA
ASSVEWTRWGTQY
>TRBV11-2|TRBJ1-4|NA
PSSKRGWANEKLF
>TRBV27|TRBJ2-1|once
ASSSRGTGDEPRSSYNEQF
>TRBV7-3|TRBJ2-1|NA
ASSLTAGLLNEQF
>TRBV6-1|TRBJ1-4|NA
ASRRTGGQGEKLF
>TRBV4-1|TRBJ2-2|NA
ASSQDRLEWNTGELF
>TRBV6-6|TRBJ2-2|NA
ASKNPRGGGTGELF
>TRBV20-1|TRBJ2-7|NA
SAEALGEQY
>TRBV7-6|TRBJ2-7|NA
ASSPQLAGGPYEQY
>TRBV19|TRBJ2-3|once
ASKASGSSTDTQY
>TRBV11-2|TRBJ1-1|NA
ASSLQLGTAGKGAF
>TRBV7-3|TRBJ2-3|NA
ASSLDGGATDTQY
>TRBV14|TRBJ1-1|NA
ASSQDRWRGGVMNTEAF
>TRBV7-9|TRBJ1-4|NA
ASRYGSNEKLF
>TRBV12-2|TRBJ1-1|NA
ASRFTPLRRVNTEAF
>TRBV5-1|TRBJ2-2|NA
ASSFGRTGIGELF
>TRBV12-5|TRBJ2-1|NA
ASGLGAGYYNEQF
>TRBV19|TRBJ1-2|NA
ASMDSPYGYT
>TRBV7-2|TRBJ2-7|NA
ASSLDGQGGEQY
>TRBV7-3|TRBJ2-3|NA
ASSSTGTSGRGDTQY
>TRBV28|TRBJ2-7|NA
ASRPGTGDYEQY
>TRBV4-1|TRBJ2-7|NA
ASSQGIEHEQY
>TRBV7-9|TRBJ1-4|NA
ASTLAGGGDEKLF
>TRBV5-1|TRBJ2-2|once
ASSSLTGELF
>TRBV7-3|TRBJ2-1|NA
ASSLNPGLAGGPRGEQF
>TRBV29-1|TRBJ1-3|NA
SVEQGAANTIY
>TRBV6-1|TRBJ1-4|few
ASSGRGTGRNEKLF
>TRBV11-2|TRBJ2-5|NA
ASSLFSRGAGQETQY
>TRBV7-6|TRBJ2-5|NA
ASTVLSSGETQY
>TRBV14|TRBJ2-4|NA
ASSPQGWGKNIQY
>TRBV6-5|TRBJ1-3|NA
ASIKQQGGGNTIY
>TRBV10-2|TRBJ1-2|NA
ASTTTGTGGANYGYT
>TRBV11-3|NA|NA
ASSPLDRPYEQY
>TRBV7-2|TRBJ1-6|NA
ASSYKQDNSPLH
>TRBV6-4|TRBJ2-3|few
ASSDSYGHGSDTQY
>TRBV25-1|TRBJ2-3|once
ASSPFSTDTQY
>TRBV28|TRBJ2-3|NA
ASSPWGTGTWYTQY